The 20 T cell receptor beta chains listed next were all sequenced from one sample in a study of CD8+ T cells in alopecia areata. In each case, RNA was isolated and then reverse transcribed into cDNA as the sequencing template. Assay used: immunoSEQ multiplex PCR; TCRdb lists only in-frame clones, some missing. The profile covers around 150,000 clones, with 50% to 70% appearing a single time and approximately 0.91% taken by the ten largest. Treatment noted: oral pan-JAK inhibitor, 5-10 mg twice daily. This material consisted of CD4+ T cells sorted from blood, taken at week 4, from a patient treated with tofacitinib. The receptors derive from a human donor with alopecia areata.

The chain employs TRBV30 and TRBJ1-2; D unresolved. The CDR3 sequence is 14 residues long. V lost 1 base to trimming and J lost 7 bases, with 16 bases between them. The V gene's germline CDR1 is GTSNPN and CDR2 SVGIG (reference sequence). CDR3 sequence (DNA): TGTGCCTGGAGTGCAACCCTCTTGGGCGGTGGCTACACCTTC. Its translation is CAWSATLLGGGYTF. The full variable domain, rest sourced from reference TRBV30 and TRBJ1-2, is SQTIHQWPATLVQPVGSPLSLECTVEGTSNPNLYWYRQAAGRGLQLLFYSVGIGQISSEVPQNLSASRPQDRQFILSSKKLLLSDSGFYLCAWSATLLGGGYTFGSGTRLTVV.

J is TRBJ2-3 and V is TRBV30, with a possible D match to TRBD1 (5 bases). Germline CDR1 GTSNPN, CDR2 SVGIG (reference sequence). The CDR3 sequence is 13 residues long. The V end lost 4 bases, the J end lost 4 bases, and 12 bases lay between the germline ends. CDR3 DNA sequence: TGTGCCTGGAAGGGGTTAGGCGCAGATACGCAGTATTTT. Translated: CAWKGLGADTQYF.

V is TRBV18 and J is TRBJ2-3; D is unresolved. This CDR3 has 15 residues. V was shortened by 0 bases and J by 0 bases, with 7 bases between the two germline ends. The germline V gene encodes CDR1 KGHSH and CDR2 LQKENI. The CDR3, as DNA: TGTGCCAGCTCACCACCGTTTCGTAGCACAGATACGCAGTATTTT. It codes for CASSPPFRSTDTQYF.

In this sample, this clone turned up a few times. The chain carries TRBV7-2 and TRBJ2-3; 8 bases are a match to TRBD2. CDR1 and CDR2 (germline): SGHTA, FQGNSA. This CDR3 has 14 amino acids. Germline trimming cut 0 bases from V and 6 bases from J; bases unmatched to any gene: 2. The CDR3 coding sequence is TGTGCCAGCAGCTTAGCGACTAGCGTGGATACGCAGTATTTT. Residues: CASSLATSVDTQYF.

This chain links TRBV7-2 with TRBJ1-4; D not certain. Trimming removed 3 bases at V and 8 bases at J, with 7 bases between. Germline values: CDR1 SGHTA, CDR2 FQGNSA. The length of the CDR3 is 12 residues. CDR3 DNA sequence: TGTGCCAGCAGCTTTTCTGGGGAAAAACTGTTTTTT. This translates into CASSFSGEKLFF.

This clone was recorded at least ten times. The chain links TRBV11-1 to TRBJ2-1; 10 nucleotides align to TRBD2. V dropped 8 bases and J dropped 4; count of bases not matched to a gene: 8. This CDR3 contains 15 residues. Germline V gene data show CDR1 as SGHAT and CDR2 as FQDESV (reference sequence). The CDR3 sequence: CASLGSGGTYNEQFF. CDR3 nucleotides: TGTGCCAGCTTGGGTAGCGGGGGGACATACAATGAGCAGTTCTTC.

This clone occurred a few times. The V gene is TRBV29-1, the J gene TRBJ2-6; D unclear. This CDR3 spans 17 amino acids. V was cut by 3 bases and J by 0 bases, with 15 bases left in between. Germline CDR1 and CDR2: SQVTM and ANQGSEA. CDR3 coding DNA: TGCAGCGTTGATGAGGCAGGAAACCCCTCTGGGGCCAACGTCCTGACTTTC. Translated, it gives CSVDEAGNPSGANVLTF.

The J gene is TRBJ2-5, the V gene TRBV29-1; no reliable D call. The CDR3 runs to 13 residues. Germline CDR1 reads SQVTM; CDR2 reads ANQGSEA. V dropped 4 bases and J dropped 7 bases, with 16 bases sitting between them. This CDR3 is CSVGSSSQTTQYF. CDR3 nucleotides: TGCAGCGTTGGGTCCAGTTCCCAAACGACCCAGTACTTC.

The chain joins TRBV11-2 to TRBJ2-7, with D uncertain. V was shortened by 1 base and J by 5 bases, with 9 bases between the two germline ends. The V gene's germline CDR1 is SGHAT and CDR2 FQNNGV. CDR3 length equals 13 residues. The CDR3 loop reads CASSLVGQNEQYF. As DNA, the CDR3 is TGTGCCAGCAGCTTAGTGGGTCAAAACGAGCAGTACTTC.

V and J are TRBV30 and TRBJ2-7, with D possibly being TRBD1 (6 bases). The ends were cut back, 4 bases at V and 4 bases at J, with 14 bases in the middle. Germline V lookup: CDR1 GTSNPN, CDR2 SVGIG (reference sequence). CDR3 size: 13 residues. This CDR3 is CAWTRDRSYEQYF. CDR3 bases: TGTGCCTGGACCCGAGACAGGTCTTACGAGCAGTACTTC.

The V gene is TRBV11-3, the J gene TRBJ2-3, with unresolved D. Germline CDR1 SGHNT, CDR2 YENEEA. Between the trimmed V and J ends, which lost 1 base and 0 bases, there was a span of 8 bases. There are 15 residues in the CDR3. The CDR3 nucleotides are TGTGCCAGCAGCTTAGGTGCTACTAGCACAGATACGCAGTATTTT. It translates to CASSLGATSTDTQYF.

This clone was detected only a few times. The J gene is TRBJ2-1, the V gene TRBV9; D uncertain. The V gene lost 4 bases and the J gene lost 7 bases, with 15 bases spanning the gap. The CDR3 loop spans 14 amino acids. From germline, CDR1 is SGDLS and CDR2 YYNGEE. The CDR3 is CASSPRSQRNEQFF. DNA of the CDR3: TGTGCCAGCAGCCCCCGCTCCCAAAGGAATGAGCAGTTCTTC.

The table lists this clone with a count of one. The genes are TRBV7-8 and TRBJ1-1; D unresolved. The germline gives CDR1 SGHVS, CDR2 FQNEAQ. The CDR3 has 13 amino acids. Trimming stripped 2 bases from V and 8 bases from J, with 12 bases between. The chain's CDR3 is CASSLPTVSEAFF. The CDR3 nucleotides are TGTGCCAGCAGCTTACCAACTGTCTCGGAAGCTTTCTTT.

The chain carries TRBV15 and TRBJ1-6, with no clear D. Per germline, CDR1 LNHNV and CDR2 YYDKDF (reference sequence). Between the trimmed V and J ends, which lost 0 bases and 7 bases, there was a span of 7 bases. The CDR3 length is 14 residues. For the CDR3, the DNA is TGTGCCACCAGCAGAGACACGTTGAATTCACCCCTCCACTTT. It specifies CATSRDTLNSPLHF.

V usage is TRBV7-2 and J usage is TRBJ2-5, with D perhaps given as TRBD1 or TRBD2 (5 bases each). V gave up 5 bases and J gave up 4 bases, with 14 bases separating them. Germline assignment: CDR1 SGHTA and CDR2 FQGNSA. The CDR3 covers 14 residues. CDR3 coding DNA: TGTGCCAGCAGCCGGGGCCCTACCCGAGAGACCCAGTACTTC. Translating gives CASSRGPTRETQYF.

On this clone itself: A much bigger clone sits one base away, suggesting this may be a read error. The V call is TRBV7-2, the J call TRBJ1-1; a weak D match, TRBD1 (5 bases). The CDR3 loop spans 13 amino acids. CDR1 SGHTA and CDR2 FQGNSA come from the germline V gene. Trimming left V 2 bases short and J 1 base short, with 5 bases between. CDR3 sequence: CASSLQGNTEAFF. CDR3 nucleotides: TGTGCCAGCAGCTTACAGGGGAACACTGAAGCTTTCTTT.

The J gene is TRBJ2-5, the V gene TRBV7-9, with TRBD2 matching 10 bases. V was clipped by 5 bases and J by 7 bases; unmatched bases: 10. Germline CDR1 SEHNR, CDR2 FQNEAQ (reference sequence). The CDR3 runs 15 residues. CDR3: CASSSPPERGGTQYF. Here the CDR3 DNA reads TGTGCCAGCAGCAGCCCCCCTGAGCGGGGGGGGACCCAGTACTTC.

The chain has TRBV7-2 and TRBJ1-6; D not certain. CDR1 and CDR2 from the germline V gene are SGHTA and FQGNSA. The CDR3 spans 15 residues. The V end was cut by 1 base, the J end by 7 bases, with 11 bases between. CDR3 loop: CASSLGAGINSPLHF. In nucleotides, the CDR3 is TGTGCCAGCAGCTTAGGAGCAGGAATCAATTCACCCCTCCACTTT.

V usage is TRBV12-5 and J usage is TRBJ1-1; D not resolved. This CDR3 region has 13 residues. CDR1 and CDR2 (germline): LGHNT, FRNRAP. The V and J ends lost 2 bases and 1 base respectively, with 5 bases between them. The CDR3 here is CASGLWGNTEAFF. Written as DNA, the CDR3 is TGTGCTAGTGGTTTGTGGGGGAACACTGAAGCTTTCTTT.

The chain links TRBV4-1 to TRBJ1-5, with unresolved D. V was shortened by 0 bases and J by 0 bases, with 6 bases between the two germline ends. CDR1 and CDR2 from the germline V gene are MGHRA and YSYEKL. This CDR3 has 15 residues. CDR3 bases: TGCGCCAGCAGCCAAGACAGTTATAGCAATCAGCCCCAGCATTTT. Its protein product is CASSQDSYSNQPQHF.